A single sample gave rise to the 11 T cell receptor beta chains below, sequenced in a study of shared clonotypes between healthy human individuals. Repertoires were generated with immunoSEQ multiplex PCR, while TCRdb's copy carries only in-frame clones and drops some. The repertoire holds 950,000 to 1,100,000 clones, with roughly 70% as singletons. The sequencing input was memory CD4+ T cells sorted from blood. Subset indicated: CD45RA-negative fraction. All receptors derive from a man younger than 35 in good health.

This clone occurred many times. The V and J genes are TRBV7-3 and TRBJ1-4; 12 positions agree with TRBD1. This CDR3 has 16 residues. Germline-derived CDR1 and CDR2 are SGHTA and FQGTGA. Trimming took 5 bases from V and 7 from J; bases not matched to a gene: 8. The CDR3: CASSLLPGQGAEKLFF. CDR3 bases: TGTGCCAGCAGCCTCCTCCCGGGACAGGGGGCTGAAAAACTGTTTTTT.

The V call is TRBV6-1, the J call TRBJ2-6; no definite D call. The V gene lost 3 bases and the J gene lost 4 bases, with 10 bases spanning the gap. The CDR3 is 15 amino acids. Germline CDR1 reads MNHNS; CDR2 reads SASEGT. CDR3 coding DNA: TGTGCCAGCAGTGATCCCCTCGGGGGGGCCAACGTCCTGACTTTC. This translates into CASSDPLGGANVLTF.

The chain joins TRBV30 to TRBJ2-7, with 10 positions matching TRBD2. CDR1 and CDR2 (germline): GTSNPN, SVGIG (reference sequence). V was clipped by 3 bases and J by 2 bases; unmatched bases: 10. This CDR3 comprises 16 residues. The CDR3 reads CAWSPPLAGAAYEQYF. CDR3 DNA: TGTGCCTGGAGCCCCCCTCTAGCGGGGGCCGCCTACGAGCAGTACTTC.

This clone was seen repeatedly, ten times or more. The J gene is TRBJ2-2, the V gene TRBV30; D is ambiguous. V was shortened by 3 bases and J by 1 base, with 9 bases between the two germline ends. This CDR3 spans 14 amino acids. Germline CDR1 and CDR2: GTSNPN and SVGIG (reference sequence). The CDR3 sequence is CAWRVGLNTGELFF. DNA for the CDR3: TGTGCCTGGAGAGTAGGCTTGAACACCGGGGAGCTGTTTTTT.

This clone was detected only a few times. This chain joins TRBV12-2 and TRBJ2-6; the table gives TRBD2 as D, unverified against the DNA. TRBV12-2 is listed as a pseudogene. The CDR3 totals 16 residues. The CDR3 loop reads CASRLAGGSGANVLTF. The CDR3 DNA reads TGTGCAAGTCGCTTAGCGGGGGGCTCTGGGGCCAACGTCCTGACTTTC.

This chain links TRBV6-6 with TRBJ1-3; D unresolved. Trimming shortened V by 2 bases and J by 9 bases, and 11 bases separated the two germline ends. This CDR3 contains 13 residues. Germline lookup yields CDR1 MNHNY and CDR2 SVGAGI (reference sequence). As DNA, the CDR3 is TGTGCCAGCAGTTACGTAGGGAGAGGCACCATATATTTT. Its translation: CASSYVGRGTIYF.

The CDR3 sequence: CASSLSIIGGYETQYF. The CDR3 nucleotides read TGTGCCAGCAGCTTATCCATTATCGGGGGTTACGAGACCCAGTACTTC. This chain joins TRBV13 and TRBJ2-5; D is possibly TRBD2 (6 bases). Trimming removed 2 bases at V and 5 bases at J, with 18 bases between. CDR1 is PRHDT and CDR2 is FYEKMQ in the germline V gene (reference sequence). The CDR3 sequence is 16 residues long.

V and J are TRBV27 and TRBJ2-7; D possibly corresponds to TRBD2 (7 bases). This CDR3 contains 15 residues. The ends were cut back, 0 bases at V and 2 bases at J, with 11 bases in the middle. Germline V gives CDR1 MNHEY, CDR2 SMNVEV (reference sequence). CDR3 nucleotide sequence: TGTGCCAGCAGTTTATCGGGGGGGCCACCCTACGAGCAGTACTTC. Translating gives CASSLSGGPPYEQYF.

As for this clone: The sample holds other DNA sequences that translate to the same CDR3. This chain links TRBV5-6 with TRBJ1-4; perhaps TRBD1 as D (5 bases). The CDR3 has 14 amino acids. The V and J ends lost 1 base and 6 bases respectively, with 10 bases between them. Germline V gene data show CDR1 as SGHDT and CDR2 as YYEEEE. The CDR3 sequence: CASSLMQGDEKLFF. The CDR3 DNA reads as TGTGCCAGCAGCTTGATGCAGGGCGATGAAAAACTGTTTTTT.

The rearrangement links TRBV5-1 to TRBJ2-1, with 10 bases identical to TRBD1. CDR3 size: 14 residues. After removal of 5 bases from V and 8 bases from J, the junction contained 7 bases not matched to a gene. Germline CDR1 reads SGHRS; CDR2 reads YFSETQ. In DNA form, the CDR3 reads TGCGCCAGCAGTTCGGGACAGGGGTTGGATGAGCAGTTCTTC. Its translation: CASSSGQGLDEQFF.

The V gene is TRBV4-1, the J gene TRBJ2-3, with D possibly TRBD1 on 7 matching bases. Germline CDR1 MGHRA, CDR2 YSYEKL. Trimming pared 3 bases from V and 0 bases from J, leaving 16 bases between. The CDR3 is 17 amino acids. CDR3 region: CASSQGGQIASTDTQYF. CDR3 DNA: TGCGCCAGCAGCCAGGGGGGACAGATTGCTAGCACAGATACGCAGTATTTT.